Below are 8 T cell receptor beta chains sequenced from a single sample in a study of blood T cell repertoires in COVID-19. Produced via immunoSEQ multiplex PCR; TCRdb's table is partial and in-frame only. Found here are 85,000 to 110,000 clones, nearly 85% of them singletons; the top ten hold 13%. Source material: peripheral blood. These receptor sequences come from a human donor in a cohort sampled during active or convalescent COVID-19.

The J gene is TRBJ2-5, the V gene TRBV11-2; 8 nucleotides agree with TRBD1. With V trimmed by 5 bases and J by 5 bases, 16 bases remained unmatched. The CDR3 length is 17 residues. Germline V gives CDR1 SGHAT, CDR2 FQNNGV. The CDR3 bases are TGTGCCAGCAGCCCTAGGACAGGGAGTAGGAGTAAGGAGACCCAGTACTTC. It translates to CASSPRTGSRSKETQYF.

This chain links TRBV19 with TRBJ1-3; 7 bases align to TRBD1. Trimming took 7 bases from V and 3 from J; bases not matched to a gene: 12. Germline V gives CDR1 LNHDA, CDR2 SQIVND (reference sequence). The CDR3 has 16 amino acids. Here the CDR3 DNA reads TGTGCCAGTACTAGACAGGGACGGTCGGTTGGAAACACCATATATTTT. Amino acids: CASTRQGRSVGNTIYF.

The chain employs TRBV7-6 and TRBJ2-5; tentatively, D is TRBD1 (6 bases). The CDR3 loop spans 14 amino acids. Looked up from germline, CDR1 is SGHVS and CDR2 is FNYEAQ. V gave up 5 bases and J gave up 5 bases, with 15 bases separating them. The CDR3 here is CASSPLPRGETQYF. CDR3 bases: TGTGCCAGCAGCCCACTACCAAGGGGGGAGACCCAGTACTTC.

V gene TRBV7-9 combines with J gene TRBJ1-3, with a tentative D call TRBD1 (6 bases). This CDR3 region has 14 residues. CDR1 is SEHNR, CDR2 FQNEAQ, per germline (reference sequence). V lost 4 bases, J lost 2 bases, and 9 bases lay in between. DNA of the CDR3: TGTGCCAGCAGCTCACAGGGTCCTGGAAACACCATATATTTT. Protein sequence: CASSSQGPGNTIYF.

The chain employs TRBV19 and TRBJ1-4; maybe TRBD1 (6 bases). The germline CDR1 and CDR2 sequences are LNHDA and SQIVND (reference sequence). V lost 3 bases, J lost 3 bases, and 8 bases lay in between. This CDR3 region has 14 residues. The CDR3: CASSMGHSNEKLFF. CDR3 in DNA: TGTGCCAGTAGTATGGGACATTCTAATGAAAAACTGTTTTTT. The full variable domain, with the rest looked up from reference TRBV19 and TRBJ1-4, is DGGITQSPKYLFRKEGQNVTLSCEQNLNHDAMYWYRQDPGQGLRLIYYSQIVNDFQKGDIAEGYSVSREKKESFPLTVTSAQKNPTAFYLCASSMGHSNEKLFFGSGTQLSVL.

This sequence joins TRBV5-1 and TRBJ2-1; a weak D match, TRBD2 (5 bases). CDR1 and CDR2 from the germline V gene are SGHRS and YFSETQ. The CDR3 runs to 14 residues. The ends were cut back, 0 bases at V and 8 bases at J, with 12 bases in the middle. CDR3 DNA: TGCGCCAGCAGCTTGGTGGTCGGGCGGGATGAGCAGTTCTTC. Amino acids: CASSLVVGRDEQFF.

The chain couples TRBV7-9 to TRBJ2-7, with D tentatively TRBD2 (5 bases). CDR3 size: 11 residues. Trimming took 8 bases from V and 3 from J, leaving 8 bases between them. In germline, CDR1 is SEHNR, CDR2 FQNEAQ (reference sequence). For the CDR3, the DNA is TGTGCCAGCGTGGGGAGCTACGAGCAGTACTTC. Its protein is CASVGSYEQYF.

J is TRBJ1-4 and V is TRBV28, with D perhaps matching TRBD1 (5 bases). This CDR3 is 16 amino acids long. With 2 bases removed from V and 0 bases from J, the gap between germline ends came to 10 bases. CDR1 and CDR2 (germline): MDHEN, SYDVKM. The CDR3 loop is CASSLQQGPTNEKLFF. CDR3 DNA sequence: TGTGCCAGCAGTTTACAGCAGGGCCCAACTAATGAAAAACTGTTTTTT.